The 20 T cell receptor beta chains in this list originate from one sample, sequenced in a study of cytomegalovirus exposure and HLA in healthy donors. In the PCR, 60 Vbeta and 13 Jbeta primers were used. The data were produced by immunoSEQ multiplex PCR, yet TCRdb's version contains in-frame clones alone and is incomplete. Of about 100,000 clones in the sample, roughly 76% were seen once. The specimen was PBMCs. The receptors here all came from a man aged 40-55 years in good health and CMV-seronegative.

V usage is TRBV11-2 and J usage is TRBJ1-1; TRBD1 aligns across 7 bases. The CDR3 extends over 13 amino acids. The V gene end was trimmed by 5 bases and the J gene end by 1 base; junction bases not matched to a gene: 1. Germline assignment: CDR1 SGHAT and CDR2 FQNNGV. The CDR3 nucleotides read TGTGCCAGCAGCCCAGGGGGGAACACTGAAGCTTTCTTT. Translation: CASSPGGNTEAFF.

This clone was counted only a few times. The chain uses TRBV4-3 and TRBJ2-1; TRBD2 agrees at 8 bases. The CDR3 spans 15 residues. V trimming: 2 bases; J trimming: 10 bases; junction bases outside the gene matches: 10. In germline, CDR1 is LGHNA, CDR2 YSLEER. The DNA of the CDR3 is TGCGCCAGCAGCCAATCCCCAGCGGGGGACCCCGAGCAGTTCTTC. Protein sequence: CASSQSPAGDPEQFF.

This chain uses TRBV19 with TRBJ1-4, with D possibly TRBD1 on 5 matching bases. This CDR3 region has 15 residues. Germline loops: CDR1 LNHDA, CDR2 SQIVND (reference sequence). V was clipped by 6 bases and J by 0 bases, with 11 bases between them. Here the CDR3 DNA reads TGTGCCAGTAGATCCCAGGGTGCAACTAATGAAAAACTGTTTTTT. This gives the protein CASRSQGATNEKLFF.

The chain couples TRBV7-9 to TRBJ1-1; 7 nucleotides align to TRBD1. CDR1 is SEHNR, CDR2 FQNEAQ, per germline (reference sequence). This CDR3 has 14 residues. V was pared by 1 base and J by 4 bases, with 3 bases of the junction left unmatched. As DNA, the CDR3 is TGTGCCAGCAGCTTAGGTAGGGGGCCCACTGAAGCTTTCTTT. This sequence encodes CASSLGRGPTEAFF.

V and J are TRBV4-1 and TRBJ1-6; TRBD1 matches at 10 bases. The CDR3 length is 17 residues. The germline V gene has CDR1 MGHRA and CDR2 YSYEKL. Unmatched junction bases numbered 12, after V lost 1 base and J lost 12 bases. CDR3 bases: TGCGCCAGCAGCCAAGTCCTTACCGGGACAGGGGATCGACCCCTCCACTTT. Translated, it gives CASSQVLTGTGDRPLHF.

This chain uses TRBV2 with TRBJ2-2; TRBD2 might be the D (6 bases). Germline V gene lookup returns CDR1 SNHLY and CDR2 FYNNEI. The CDR3 is 13 residues long. V lost 3 bases, J lost 6 bases, and 8 bases lay in between. CDR3 amino acids: CASSDREAGELFF. In nucleotides, the CDR3 is TGTGCCAGCAGTGATAGGGAGGCCGGGGAGCTGTTTTTT. The full variable domain, its missing parts supplied by reference TRBV2 and TRBJ2-2, is EPEVTQTPSHQVTQMGQEVILRCVPISNHLYFYWYRQILGQKVEFLVSFYNNEISEKSEIFDDQFSVERPDGSNFTLKIRSTKLEDSAMYFCASSDREAGELFFGEGSRLTVL.

The genes are TRBV7-9 and TRBJ1-2; D gene unclear. Germline loops: CDR1 SEHNR, CDR2 FQNEAQ (reference sequence). The CDR3 is 14 residues long. V dropped 3 bases and J dropped 5 bases, with 13 bases sitting between them. CDR3 in amino acids: CASSFFRGPYGYTF. The CDR3 DNA is TGTGCCAGCAGCTTTTTCAGAGGGCCTTATGGCTACACCTTC.

This chain joins TRBV5-4 and TRBJ2-3; 13 bases align to TRBD2. The length of the CDR3 is 16 residues. The germline CDR1 and CDR2 sequences are SGHNT and YYREEE (reference sequence). J gave up 3 bases and V 0 bases, and 1 base lay outside the gene matches. The CDR3 sequence is CASSLGLAGGTDTQYF. The CDR3 DNA sequence: TGTGCCAGCAGCTTGGGACTAGCGGGGGGTACAGATACGCAGTATTTT. The variable domain in full, completed from reference TRBV5-4 and TRBJ2-3, reads ETGVTQSPTHLIKTRGQQVTLRCSSQSGHNTVSWYQQALGQGPQFIFQYYREEENGRGNFPPRFSGLQFPNYSSELNVNALELDDSALYLCASSLGLAGGTDTQYFGPGTRLTVL.

The chain links TRBV5-6 to TRBJ2-1; D gene unclear. Looked up from germline, CDR1 is SGHDT and CDR2 is YYEEEE. The CDR3 loop spans 13 amino acids. V dropped 4 bases and J dropped 9 bases, with 14 bases sitting between them. The CDR3 DNA reads TGTGCCAGCAGCGTAACGACATTCCGTGAGCAGTTCTTC. Translated: CASSVTTFREQFF.

The chain employs TRBV28 and TRBJ1-6; 9 nucleotides match TRBD1. The CDR3 contains 16 residues. V was pared by 5 bases and J by 8 bases, with 10 bases of the junction left unmatched. Germline V gene data show CDR1 as MDHEN and CDR2 as SYDVKM. The CDR3 DNA follows: TGTGCCAGCAGTGCACCGGGACAGGGAAGGGATTCACCCCTCCACTTT. Protein product: CASSAPGQGRDSPLHF.

The gene calls are TRBV7-2 and TRBJ2-2; 7 positions match TRBD2. CDR1 is SGHTA and CDR2 is FQGNSA in the germline V gene. The junction had 0 bases not matched to a gene; V was cut back by 2 bases and J by 6 bases. The CDR3 length is 13 residues. CDR3 nucleotide sequence: TGTGCCAGCAGCTTAACTAGCGCCGGGGAGCTGTTTTTT. Translating it yields CASSLTSAGELFF.

The V call is TRBV5-1, the J call TRBJ1-2; 10 bases match TRBD1. From germline, CDR1 is SGHRS and CDR2 YFSETQ. The J segment lost 3 bases and the V segment lost 3 bases, leaving 2 bases of the junction unmatched. This CDR3 has 14 residues. Here the CDR3 DNA reads TGCGCCAGCAGCTGGGGGACAGGGGACTATGGCTACACCTTC. This gives the protein CASSWGTGDYGYTF.

The rearrangement links TRBV9 to TRBJ1-2, with D unclear. The CDR3 is made up of 13 amino acids. Looked up from germline, CDR1 is SGDLS and CDR2 is YYNGEE. Trimming shortened V by 5 bases and J by 2 bases, and 10 bases separated the two germline ends. CDR3 residues: CASSLEQNYGYTF. In DNA, the CDR3 is TGTGCCAGCAGTTTGGAGCAAAACTATGGCTACACCTTC.

V is TRBV7-2 and J is TRBJ2-3, with 11 bases that match TRBD2. The CDR3 length is 15 residues. The trim removed 3 bases at V and 4 bases at J, leaving 3 bases unmatched. Germline CDR1 SGHTA, CDR2 FQGNSA. In nucleotides, the CDR3 is TGTGCCAGCAGCTTTACTAGCGGGGGTGCAGATACGCAGTATTTT. As protein: CASSFTSGGADTQYF.

Here the CDR3 reads CASSYSAGAGTDTQYF. Written as DNA, the CDR3 is TGTGCCAGCAGTTACTCTGCTGGGGCTGGCACAGATACGCAGTATTTT. The rearrangement links TRBV6-6 to TRBJ2-3, with D possibly TRBD1 on 5 matching bases. The CDR3 length is 16 residues. CDR1 is MNHNY and CDR2 is SVGAGI in the germline V gene (reference sequence). V was clipped by 0 bases and J by 1 base, with 11 bases between them.

This clone has more than one count but fewer than ten. The chain uses TRBV28 and TRBJ1-4; 8 bases line up with TRBD1. This CDR3 is built from 17 residues. Losses at the gene ends were 3 bases for V and 4 bases for J; bases not matched to a gene: 10. The germline V gene has CDR1 MDHEN and CDR2 SYDVKM. The CDR3, as DNA: TGTGCCAGCAGTTTGGCAGGGGGCTCTGGCCTTAATGAAAAACTGTTTTTT. Amino acid sequence: CASSLAGGSGLNEKLFF.

V is TRBV6-1 and J is TRBJ1-2; 8 positions agree with TRBD1. There are 12 residues in the CDR3. Germline CDR1 MNHNS, CDR2 SASEGT. Unmatched junction bases numbered 6, after V lost 7 bases and J lost 8 bases. The CDR3 DNA reads as TGTGCCAGCACCGGACAGGGTGGAGGCTACACCTTC. As protein: CASTGQGGGYTF.

In its sample, this clone was seen once. V usage is TRBV10-1 and J usage is TRBJ2-3, with 7 bases that match TRBD1. Germline V gene lookup returns CDR1 WNHNN and CDR2 SYGVQD (reference sequence). V was clipped by 5 bases and J by 6 bases; unmatched bases: 5. The CDR3 spans 13 residues. Here the CDR3 reads CASSRDSSDTQYF. In nucleotides, the CDR3 is TGCGCCAGCAGTCGGGACAGTTCGGATACGCAGTATTTT.

The rearrangement uses TRBV2 and TRBJ2-1; the match to TRBD2 covers 7 bases. Trimming cost V 2 bases and J 9 bases; bases outside gene matches: 7. Germline V gives CDR1 SNHLY, CDR2 FYNNEI. The CDR3 totals 14 residues. Written as DNA, the CDR3 is TGTGCCAGCAGTGAACGGCTAGCGGTTAGTGAGCAGTTCTTC. Translation gives CASSERLAVSEQFF.

V and J are TRBV7-9 and TRBJ2-5; 7 bases map to TRBD2. This CDR3 region has 13 residues. The junction had 5 bases not matched to a gene; V was cut back by 5 bases and J by 5 bases. CDR1 and CDR2 from the germline V gene are SEHNR and FQNEAQ (reference sequence). As DNA, the CDR3 is TGTGCCAGCAGCGCGGGGGTCTGGGAGACCCAGTACTTC. Translated: CASSAGVWETQYF.